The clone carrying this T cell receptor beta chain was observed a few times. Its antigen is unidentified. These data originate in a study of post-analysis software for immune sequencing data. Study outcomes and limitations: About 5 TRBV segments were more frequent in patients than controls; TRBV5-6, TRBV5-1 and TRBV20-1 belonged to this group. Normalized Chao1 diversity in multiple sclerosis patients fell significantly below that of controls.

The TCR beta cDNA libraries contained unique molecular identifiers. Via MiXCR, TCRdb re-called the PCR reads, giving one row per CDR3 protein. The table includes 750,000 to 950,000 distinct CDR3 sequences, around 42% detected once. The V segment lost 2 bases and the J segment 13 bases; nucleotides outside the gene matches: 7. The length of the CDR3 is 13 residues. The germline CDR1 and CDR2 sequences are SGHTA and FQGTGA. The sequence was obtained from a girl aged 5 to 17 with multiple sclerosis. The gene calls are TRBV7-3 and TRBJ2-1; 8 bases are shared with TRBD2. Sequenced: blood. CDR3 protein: CASSLGGLAGQFF. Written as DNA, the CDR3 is TGTGCCAGCAGCTTAGGAGGATTAGCGGGACAGTTCTTC.